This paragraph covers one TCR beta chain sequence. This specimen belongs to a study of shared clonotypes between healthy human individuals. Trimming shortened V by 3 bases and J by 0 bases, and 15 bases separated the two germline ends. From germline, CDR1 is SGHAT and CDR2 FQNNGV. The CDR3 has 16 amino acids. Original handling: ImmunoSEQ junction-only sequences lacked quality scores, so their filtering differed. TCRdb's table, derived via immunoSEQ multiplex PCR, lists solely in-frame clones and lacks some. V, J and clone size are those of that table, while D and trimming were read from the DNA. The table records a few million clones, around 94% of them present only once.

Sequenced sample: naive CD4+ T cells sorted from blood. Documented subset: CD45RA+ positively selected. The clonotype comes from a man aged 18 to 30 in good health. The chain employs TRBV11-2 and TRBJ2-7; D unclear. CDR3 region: CASSFNSPAVSYEQYF. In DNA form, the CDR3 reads TGTGCCAGCAGCTTTAACTCACCGGCGGTCTCCTACGAGCAGTACTTC.